This T cell receptor (beta chain) was retrieved from a study of control samples from healthy donors and cancer patients. With regard to this clone: The identical CDR3 is also encoded by other nucleotide sequences in the sample.

Trimming cost V 1 base and J 5 bases, with 0 bases left between them. CDR1 is MDHEN, CDR2 SYDVKM, per germline. The CDR3 runs 11 residues. This table comes from immunoSEQ multiplex PCR, and its TCRdb copy is limited to in-frame clones, with some not included. The sample yields about 170,000 clones, around 92% seen once. This TCR came from a woman aged 25 to 39 in good health. Material: blood. This sequence joins TRBV28 and TRBJ1-5; D is uncertain. The DNA for the CDR3 is TGTGCCAGCAGTTTATATCAGCCCCAGCATTTT. It translates to CASSLYQPQHF.